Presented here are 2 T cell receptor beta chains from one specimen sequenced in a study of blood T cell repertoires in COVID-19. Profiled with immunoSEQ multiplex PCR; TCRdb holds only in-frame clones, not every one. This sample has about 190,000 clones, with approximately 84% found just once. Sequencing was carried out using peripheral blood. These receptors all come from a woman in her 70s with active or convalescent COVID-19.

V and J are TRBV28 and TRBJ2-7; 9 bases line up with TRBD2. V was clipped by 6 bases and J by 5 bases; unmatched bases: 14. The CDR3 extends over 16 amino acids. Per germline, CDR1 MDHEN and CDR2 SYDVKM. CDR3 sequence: CASSPFSGSKADEQYF. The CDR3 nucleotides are TGTGCCAGCAGCCCTTTTAGCGGGAGCAAGGCGGACGAGCAGTACTTC.

The DNA of the CDR3 is TGTGCCTGGAGTCTGGCGCGGTTAGGTCGGGCCGGGGAGCTGTTTTTT. Translating gives CAWSLARLGRAGELFF. This chain joins TRBV30 and TRBJ2-2; D gene ambiguous. This CDR3 has 16 amino acids. Germline CDR1 reads GTSNPN; CDR2 reads SVGIG (reference sequence). Trimming took off 2 bases at V and 6 bases at J, with 19 bases between the two ends.